A selection of T cell receptor beta chains follows, all from one sample in a study of cytomegalovirus exposure and HLA in healthy donors. Method: immunoSEQ multiplex PCR; TCRdb's copy keeps in-frame clones and lacks some. Among some 270,000 clones listed, 80% were seen once. Sequencing was carried out using PBMCs. These TCRs come from a girl aged 2-15 years in good health and CMV-seronegative. Both conserved end residues are part of each CDR3. A D gene is named only where the DNA matches it firmly. Expanded clones get a size class; other rows say once, few or many, or leave the size out.

CDR3 DNA | CDR3 protein | J gene | V gene | D gene | clone size
TGTGCCAGCACCATTGGTCGGGGAGGCAATGAGCAGTTCTTC | CASTIGRGGNEQFF | TRBJ2-1 | TRBV27 | . | once
TGCGCCAGCAGCGTCACTAGCGGGGTAGAAATTAACACCGGGGAGCTGTTTTTT | CASSVTSGVEINTGELFF | TRBJ2-2 | TRBV5-1 | TRBD2 | .
TGTGCCAGGTCCTGGATAGTAGATGGGGGGACTGAAGCTTTCTTT | CARSWIVDGGTEAFF | TRBJ1-1 | TRBV28 | . | .
TGCGCCAGCAGCCTGGCAGGGCAGGATGGAAACACCATATATTTT | CASSLAGQDGNTIYF | TRBJ1-3 | TRBV5-1 | . | .
TGTGCCAGCTCACCCAGGACAGGGGACAATGAGCAGTTCTTC | CASSPRTGDNEQFF | TRBJ2-1 | TRBV18 | TRBD1 | .
TGTGCCAGCAGCAAATCAGACAGGGGGTGCAACGAGCAGTACTTC | CASSKSDRGCNEQYF | TRBJ2-7 | TRBV21-1 | . | .
TGTGCCGGCCGACAGGGGGCCGGCACCGGGGAGCTGTTTTTT | CAGRQGAGTGELFF | TRBJ2-2 | TRBV28 | TRBD1 | .
TGTGCCACGCGGACAGGGGCGAACACCGGGGAGCTGTTTTTT | CATRTGANTGELFF | TRBJ2-2 | TRBV18 | TRBD1 | .
TGTGCCTGGGGTCTAGCGGGAGCCTGGGAGCAGTACTTC | CAWGLAGAWEQYF | TRBJ2-7 | TRBV30 | TRBD2 | .
TGCGCCAGCAGTCCAGGACATCAAGAGACCCAGTACTTC | CASSPGHQETQYF | TRBJ2-5 | TRBV5-1 | . | .
TGTGCCAGCAGCTTAATGCCGAGAACGAACACCGGGGAGCTGTTTTTT | CASSLMPRTNTGELFF | TRBJ2-2 | TRBV7-3 | . | .
TGTGCCAGCAGACGACTAGCGGGTCTTAACTTCACCGGGGAGCTGTTTTTT | CASRRLAGLNFTGELFF | TRBJ2-2 | TRBV6-4 | TRBD2 | .
TGCAGCGTTGAAGATATCGCCGGGGATATCTACACCTTC | CSVEDIAGDIYTF | TRBJ1-2 | TRBV29-1 | . | .
TGTGCCAGCAGCCTCCGGGACAGGGAAAACGAGCAGTACTTC | CASSLRDRENEQYF | TRBJ2-7 | TRBV11-3 | TRBD1 | .
TGTGCCAGCAGCCTAGTACAGGTGGGGCCTAACGAGCAGTACTTC | CASSLVQVGPNEQYF | TRBJ2-7 | TRBV7-9 | . | few
TGTGCCTGGAGTCGAAAGGACAGGGCGGATGAAAAACTGTTTTTT | CAWSRKDRADEKLFF | TRBJ1-4 | TRBV30 | TRBD1 | .
TGTGCCAGCAGCCACCCAGCGGGGAGCCCCTACGAGCAGTACTTC | CASSHPAGSPYEQYF | TRBJ2-7 | TRBV14 | TRBD2 | .
TGTGCCAGCAGCTCCGGAGGGATACTGTTTTTT | CASSSGGILFF | TRBJ1-4 | TRBV7-9 | . | .
TGTGCCAGCAGGTCCGGGACACTGGTTGAAAAACTGTTTTTT | CASRSGTLVEKLFF | TRBJ1-4 | TRBV27 | . | .
TGCGCCAGCAGCTTTTTACTAGCGGGAATCGGCTCCTACAATGAGCAGTTCTTC | CASSFLLAGIGSYNEQFF | TRBJ2-1 | TRBV5-1 | TRBD2 | .
TGTGCCAGCCAACAGGGTGCGGATGGCTACACCTTC | CASQQGADGYTF | TRBJ1-2 | TRBV2 | . | .
TGTGCCAGCAGCTTAGCGGGGCTGGGATACAATGAGCAGTTCTTC | CASSLAGLGYNEQFF | TRBJ2-1 | TRBV7-8 | . | few
TGCGCCAGCACTCCTCTTTCGGGACAGAGCTCCTACGAGCAGTACTTC | CASTPLSGQSSYEQYF | TRBJ2-7 | TRBV5-1 | TRBD1 | .
TGCGCCAGCAGCCAACGGGACAATCGTTACGAGCAGTTCTTC | CASSQRDNRYEQFF | TRBJ2-1 | TRBV4-1 | . | few
TGTGCCTGGGACGACAGCGATTGGGGCTACACCTTC | CAWDDSDWGYTF | TRBJ1-2 | TRBV30 | . | .
TGTGCGACGGGGCCTGACAGGGGCCCGTGGAACGAGCAGTACTTC | CATGPDRGPWNEQYF | TRBJ2-7 | TRBV28 | TRBD1 | .
TGTGCCAGCAGCAAACCAAAGATTAGCTCCTACGAGCAGTACTTC | CASSKPKISSYEQYF | TRBJ2-7 | TRBV21-1 | . | .
TGTGCCAGCAGGGTAGCGGGGGTAACGAACACCGGGGAGCTGTTTTTT | CASRVAGVTNTGELFF | TRBJ2-2 | TRBV11-2 | TRBD2 | once
TGTGCCAGCAGCCCACCGGGACTAGCGTTGTACGAGCAGTACTTC | CASSPPGLALYEQYF | TRBJ2-7 | TRBV7-8 | TRBD2 | .
TGTGCCAGCAGCGAAGAACAGGGCTACGAGCAGTACTTC | CASSEEQGYEQYF | TRBJ2-7 | TRBV6-1 | . | once
TGTGCCAGCAGCCGATCGACAGGGGTGAGGGCGAATGAGCAGTTCTTC | CASSRSTGVRANEQFF | TRBJ2-1 | TRBV7-9 | TRBD1 | .
TGCAGCGTTGAGACAGGACACTCCTATGGCTACACCTTC | CSVETGHSYGYTF | TRBJ1-2 | TRBV29-1 | . | .
TGTGCCAGCAGTTACTCGTGGGACAGGGGAAATGAGCAGTTCTTC | CASSYSWDRGNEQFF | TRBJ2-1 | TRBV6-5 | TRBD1 | .
TGTGCCAGCAGCTTATCGGACTCTTCTGGTGGTGAAAAACTGTTTTTT | CASSLSDSSGGEKLFF | TRBJ1-4 | TRBV9 | . | once
TGTGCCAGCAGTTTAGGTCCTAACCCCAATCAGCCCCAGCATTTT | CASSLGPNPNQPQHF | TRBJ1-5 | TRBV28 | . | .
TGTGCCAGCAGTGAATGGGTTTGGAGGGGTTCCTACGAGCAGTACTTC | CASSEWVWRGSYEQYF | TRBJ2-7 | TRBV6-1 | . | .
TGTGCCAGCAGTTTTCTCCTTACAGGATTCACCGGGGAGCTGTTTTTT | CASSFLLTGFTGELFF | TRBJ2-2 | TRBV27 | . | .
TGTGCCAGCAGCCGCCGGACAGGGCGATTGACCACTGAAGCTTTCTTT | CASSRRTGRLTTEAFF | TRBJ1-1 | TRBV5-5 | TRBD1 | .
TGTGCCAGCACCGCGGGGGCCTTGGAGCAGTACTTC | CASTAGALEQYF | TRBJ2-7 | TRBV6-1 | . | .
TGTGCCAGCATCCTAGGGGGAACCTACGAGCAGTACTTC | CASILGGTYEQYF | TRBJ2-7 | TRBV28 | . | .
TGTGCCAGCAGCCCCTCGACAGGGGGGCTTCCTGGGGCCAACGTCCTGACTTTC | CASSPSTGGLPGANVLTF | TRBJ2-6 | TRBV14 | TRBD1 | few
TGTGCCAGCAGTTCCGACGAGGGGACCCAGTACTTC | CASSSDEGTQYF | TRBJ2-5 | TRBV28 | . | .
TGCGCCAGCAGCTTCCGCCCGAGACTAGTCGGGTACAATGAGCAGTTCTTC | CASSFRPRLVGYNEQFF | TRBJ2-1 | TRBV5-1 | . | .
TGTGCCAGCAGGGTGGAGACAGCGGGGTACTACAATGAGCAGTTCTTC | CASRVETAGYYNEQFF | TRBJ2-1 | TRBV2 | TRBD2 | .
TGTGCCAGCAGTTTTGATACTCCTAAAGGCGCACGGGACAGGGGCAGAGTATTTTCCTACGAGCAGTACTTC | CASSFDTPKGARDRGRVFSYEQYF | TRBJ2-7 | TRBV28 | TRBD1 | .
TGTGCCAGCAGTGAAGCAGCTAGCAATCAGCCCCAGCATTTT | CASSEAASNQPQHF | TRBJ1-5 | TRBV2 | . | .
TGTGCCAGCAGCTTAGGGACTAGCCTCAATGAGCAGTTCTTC | CASSLGTSLNEQFF | TRBJ2-1 | TRBV7-3 | TRBD2 | .
TGTGCCAGCAGTTTATGGCGACAGGGGAGCGGTAGCAATCAGCCCCAGCACTTT | CASSLWRQGSGSNQPQHF | TRBJ1-5 | TRBV28 | TRBD1 | once
TGTGCCAGCAGCTCGGGGATCTCCGGCACTGAAGCTTTCTTT | CASSSGISGTEAFF | TRBJ1-1 | TRBV5-4 | . | .
TGCAGCGTCGGAGACAGGAGCCCAACCTACGAGCAGTACTTC | CSVGDRSPTYEQYF | TRBJ2-7 | TRBV29-1 | . | .
TGTGCCAGCAGTGACCGGGGGGGATTCACAGATACGCAGTATTTT | CASSDRGGFTDTQYF | TRBJ2-3 | TRBV2 | TRBD2 | .
TGTGCCAGCAGCGCTAACAGGGAGGGCTACACCTTC | CASSANREGYTF | TRBJ1-2 | TRBV28 | . | .
TGTGCCAGCAGCTCGGACTACAATAGTGAGCAGTTCTTC | CASSSDYNSEQFF | TRBJ2-1 | TRBV11-2 | . | .
TGCGCCAGCAGCTCCCGGTCATGGGGGGGAAGCTCCTATAATTCACCCCTCCACTTT | CASSSRSWGGSSYNSPLHF | TRBJ1-6 | TRBV5-1 | . | .
TGCGCCAGCAGCTGGGGAGACAGGGAGTCCGGGGAGCTGTTTTTT | CASSWGDRESGELFF | TRBJ2-2 | TRBV5-1 | TRBD1 | .
TGTGCCAGCAGTTTATCAGGTTCAGGACAGCCCCAGCATTTT | CASSLSGSGQPQHF | TRBJ1-5 | TRBV27 | . | .
TGTGCCAGCAGTCACTCCTCCGGGACTATTAGGTACGAGCAGTACTTC | CASSHSSGTIRYEQYF | TRBJ2-7 | TRBV27 | TRBD2 | .
TGTGCCAGCAGTCGCCCGGACAGTCAAGAGACCCAGTACTTC | CASSRPDSQETQYF | TRBJ2-5 | TRBV27 | . | .